This TCR beta chain originates from a study of blood T cells in healthy people across ages. General study findings and limits: In the absence of known donor CMV status, changes in expanded clonotypes were possibly confounded.

This clonotype was seen a few times. Antigen specificity is unknown. Next came a second PCR, run for roughly 7 to 12 cycles, which used a sample-barcoded 5' primer along with a J-beta primer mix. MiXCR, run by TCRdb on the 5' RACE reads, gives a single entry per CDR3 protein. The repertoire includes 910,000 or so distinct CDR3 sequences, approximately 50% of them detected once, and 20% to 25% sits in the top ten. Material for sequencing was blood. The receptor comes from an older woman in good health.

CDR3 nucleotides: TGTGCCAGCTCACAGAGTAGCAATCAGCCCCAGCATTTT. Its protein is CASSQSSNQPQHF. The V call is TRBV18, the J call TRBJ1-5; D is ambiguous. Germline lookup yields CDR1 KGHSH and CDR2 LQKENI. This CDR3 is built from 13 residues. The ends were cut back, 4 bases at V and 0 bases at J, with 4 bases in the middle.